Listed here are 28 T cell receptor beta chains from one sample, sequenced in a study of T cell repertoires in cytomegalovirus infection. Each CDR3 protein gets one entry after TCRdb re-called the reads with MiXCR. This table has just under 500,000 distinct CDR3 sequences, around a third appearing once. What these receptors recognize is not known. Here the sequenced sample was cultured PBMCs, taken from culture after CMV antigen stimulation. Receptor source: a human donor in good health (CMV status not recorded). Some clones in this sample may be carry-over from other donors' samples.

This clonotype appeared many times. The chain uses TRBV19 and TRBJ2-1, with 13 positions matching TRBD2. With 4 bases clipped from V and 6 bases from J, the junction kept 9 bases outside the gene matches. Germline V gene data show CDR1 as LNHDA and CDR2 as SQIVND (reference sequence). The CDR3 runs to 17 residues. CDR3 sequence reads: CASSTKRTSGRGNEQFF. The DNA of the CDR3 is TGTGCCAGTAGTACTAAACGGACTAGCGGGAGAGGCAATGAGCAGTTCTTC.

This clonotype was seen many times. The V call is TRBV13, the J call TRBJ1-1; TRBD1 might be the D (6 bases). Germline-derived CDR1 and CDR2 are PRHDT and FYEKMQ (reference sequence). The V and J ends lost 6 bases and 4 bases respectively, with 15 bases between them. The CDR3 has 14 amino acids. CDR3 protein: CASSLEGGGTEAFF. The CDR3 DNA is TGTGCCAGCAGTCTCGAGGGGGGCGGCACTGAAGCTTTCTTT.

This clonotype was seen only a few times. The J gene is TRBJ1-2, the V gene TRBV6-6, with TRBD1 as a possible D gene (5 bases). Germline-derived CDR1 and CDR2 are MNHNY and SVGAGI (reference sequence). The CDR3 is 15 amino acids. V was cut by 0 bases and J by 0 bases, with 8 bases left in between. CDR3 sequence: CASSYSTASNYGYTF. The CDR3 DNA reads TGTGCCAGCAGTTACTCGACAGCCTCTAACTATGGCTACACCTTC.

V gene TRBV19 combines with J gene TRBJ1-5; D is possibly TRBD1 (5 bases). The CDR3 sequence is 14 residues long. CDR1 and CDR2 (germline): LNHDA, SQIVND (reference sequence). The V end was cut by 2 bases, the J end by 1 base, with 6 bases between. The CDR3 loop reads CASSIWGSNQPQHF. CDR3 DNA sequence: TGTGCCAGTAGTATATGGGGGAGCAATCAGCCCCAGCATTTT.

V gene TRBV5-6 combines with J gene TRBJ1-2; no clear D. Trimming removed 1 base from V and 2 bases from J, with 9 bases in between. The CDR3 extends over 14 amino acids. CDR1 SGHDT and CDR2 YYEEEE come from the germline V gene. The CDR3 loop is CASSLWGSNYGYTF. In DNA form, the CDR3 reads TGTGCCAGCAGCTTGTGGGGTTCCAACTATGGCTACACCTTC.

The chain has TRBV7-2 and TRBJ2-3; D unresolved. Germline CDR1 is SGHTA and CDR2 is FQGNSA. The germline V and J ends were trimmed by 5 bases and 2 bases, with 11 bases remaining between them. This CDR3 contains 14 residues. The CDR3 bases are TGTGCCAGCAGCGCCACACGAACCACAGATACGCAGTATTTT. This encodes CASSATRTTDTQYF.

This clonotype was seen only a few times. This chain joins TRBV7-3 and TRBJ1-3, with D maybe TRBD1 (6 bases). The V gene's germline CDR1 is SGHTA and CDR2 FQGTGA. V lost 0 bases to trimming and J lost 3 bases, with 12 bases between them. The CDR3 extends over 16 amino acids. The CDR3 nucleotides read TGTGCCAGCAGCTTAACGTCCGGGGGCTTTGGAAACACCATATATTTT. Translation gives CASSLTSGGFGNTIYF. Together with reference TRBV7-3 and TRBJ1-3, the CDR3 gives the full variable domain: GAGVSQTPSNKVTEKGKYVELRCDPISGHTALYWYRQSLGQGPEFLIYFQGTGAADDSGLPNDRFFAVRPEGSVSTLKIQRTERGDSAVYLCASSLTSGGFGNTIYFGEGSWLTVV.

The chain carries TRBV20-1 and TRBJ2-5; 12 bases line up with TRBD1. Germline-derived CDR1 and CDR2 are DFQATT and SNEGSKA (reference sequence). V trimming: 1 base; J trimming: 6 bases; junction bases outside the gene matches: 0. The CDR3 spans 13 residues. CDR3 region: CSARGDRGQTQYF. Written as DNA, the CDR3 is TGCAGTGCTAGAGGGGACAGGGGGCAGACCCAGTACTTC.

Many counts were recorded for this clonotype. The rearrangement links TRBV7-8 to TRBJ2-5; D could derive from TRBD1 or TRBD2 (5 bases each). The germline V gene encodes CDR1 SGHVS and CDR2 FQNEAQ. The CDR3 is 16 amino acids. V was pared by 1 base and J by 1 base, with 13 bases between. DNA for the CDR3: TGTGCCAGCAGCTTAGGGGACGGAAATAGCCAAGAGACCCAGTACTTC. Translation gives CASSLGDGNSQETQYF.

This clonotype was counted between two and nine times. The chain is built from TRBV29-1 and TRBJ1-2; D unresolved. V was trimmed by 0 bases and J by 5 bases, leaving 7 bases between them. The CDR3 totals 12 residues. Germline V gives CDR1 SQVTM, CDR2 ANQGSEA. In DNA, the CDR3 is TGCAGCGTTGAAGATAGGGCATATGGCTACACCTTC. Encoded protein: CSVEDRAYGYTF.

To note about this clonotype: The conserved phenylalanine or tryptophan is not found at the CDR3 terminus, so this likely reflects a read error. The chain is built from TRBV7-2 and TRBJ2-3; TRBD2 aligns across 9 bases. CDR3 length: 15 amino acids. From germline, CDR1 is SGHTA and CDR2 FQGNSA. V trimming: 3 bases; J trimming: 1 base; junction bases outside the gene matches: 2. The CDR3 sequence: CASSFRTSGTDTQYY. The CDR3 DNA reads TGTGCCAGCAGCTTTCGGACTAGCGGCACAGATACGCAGTATTAT.

Concerning this clonotype: Because it lacks the conserved phenylalanine or tryptophan at the end, this CDR3 is likely a read error. The rearrangement uses TRBV7-2 and TRBJ2-1; tentative D call: TRBD2 (6 bases). Germline loops: CDR1 SGHTA, CDR2 FQGNSA. The CDR3 sequence is 14 residues long. V was cut by 6 bases and J by 5 bases, with 14 bases left in between. This CDR3 reads CASRVAGINNEQFY. Written as DNA, the CDR3 is TGTGCCAGCAGGGTGGCGGGAATAAACAATGAGCAGTTCTAC.

This chain connects TRBV19 to TRBJ1-2, with unresolved D. V dropped 7 bases and J dropped 4 bases, with 19 bases sitting between them. The CDR3 has 15 amino acids. Germline CDR1 is LNHDA and CDR2 is SQIVND (reference sequence). DNA for the CDR3: TGTGCCAGTATCCCGTCAGGCGGATTGGTCTATGGCTACACCTTC. Translated: CASIPSGGLVYGYTF.

This clonotype occurred many times. The chain has TRBV7-8 and TRBJ2-1, with 7 bases fitting TRBD2. Germline CDR1 and CDR2: SGHVS and FQNEAQ. CDR3 length: 20 amino acids. V was clipped by 1 base and J by 9 bases; unmatched bases: 24. The CDR3 sequence is CASSLVSGKGRTRGTVEQFF. The DNA for the CDR3 is TGTGCCAGCAGCTTAGTTTCGGGAAAGGGCCGGACTAGAGGCACAGTTGAGCAGTTCTTC.

The chain carries TRBV28 and TRBJ1-3; TRBD1 matches at 7 bases. This CDR3 is built from 16 residues. In germline, CDR1 is MDHEN, CDR2 SYDVKM. V trimming: 3 bases; J trimming: 4 bases; junction bases outside the gene matches: 9. CDR3 region: CASSFVWTGGGNTIYF. The CDR3 DNA is TGTGCCAGCAGTTTCGTCTGGACAGGAGGGGGAAACACCATATATTTT.

This clonotype has a handful of counts. J is TRBJ1-5 and V is TRBV4-2; D gene unclear. This CDR3 spans 15 amino acids. V dropped 0 bases and J dropped 4 bases, with 10 bases sitting between them. CDR1 LGHNA and CDR2 YNFKEQ come from the germline V gene. CDR3 nucleotides: TGTGCCAGCAGCCAAGATAGGTCAGAGAATCAGCCCCAGCATTTT. Protein: CASSQDRSENQPQHF.

This clonotype showed up just a few times. The chain employs TRBV6-2 or TRBV6-3 and TRBJ2-7, with 8 bases identical to TRBD2. There are 13 residues in the CDR3. CDR1 is MNHEY, CDR2 SVGEGT, per germline. The V gene end was trimmed by 5 bases and the J gene end by 1 base; junction bases not matched to a gene: 1. In nucleotides, the CDR3 is TGTGCCAGCAGTCGACTAGCGTCCTACGAGCAGTACGTC. This sequence encodes CASSRLASYEQYV.

This clonotype was found a few times. The chain links TRBV24-1 to TRBJ1-2, with D unclear. The germline CDR1 and CDR2 sequences are KGHDR and SFDVKD. CDR3 size: 13 residues. V gave up 7 bases and J gave up 3 bases, with 11 bases separating them. CDR3 residues: CATSPGLHYGYTF. The DNA for the CDR3 is TGTGCCACCAGCCCGGGCCTTCACTATGGCTACACCTTC.

This clonotype was counted a few times. The chain joins TRBV6-2 or TRBV6-3 to TRBJ1-2; TRBD1 agrees at 7 bases. This CDR3 is built from 14 residues. Germline V CDR1 and CDR2: MNHEY, SVGEGT. J lost 5 bases, V lost 5 bases, and 8 bases had no gene match. The CDR3 bases are TGTGCCAGCAGTCCGGGACAGAAGAAGTATGGCTACACCTTC. It encodes CASSPGQKKYGYTF.

The V gene is TRBV4-3, the J gene TRBJ2-2; TRBD2 matches at 11 bases. The V and J ends lost 1 base and 7 bases, in that order; junction bases with no gene match: 11. The CDR3 has 18 residues. Germline V gene sequence: CDR1 LGHNA, CDR2 YSLEER. CDR3 coding DNA: TGCGCCAGCAGCCAAGGCCCCTCTACTAGCGGGAGCATCGGGGAGCTGTTTTTT. It translates to CASSQGPSTSGSIGELFF.

In this sample, this clonotype turned up a few times. The chain has TRBV23-1 and TRBJ2-7; tentatively, D is TRBD1 or TRBD2 (5 bases each). TRBV23-1 falls under the ORF class, with uncertain function. The length of the CDR3 is 16 residues. The ends were cut back, 2 bases at V and 3 bases at J, with 17 bases in the middle. This CDR3 reads CASSQKRQRGCYEQYF. The CDR3 DNA is TGCGCCAGCAGTCAAAAACGCCAGAGGGGATGCTACGAGCAGTACTTC.

This clonotype appeared a few times. This chain joins TRBV7-2 and TRBJ2-2; possibly TRBD1 for D (6 bases). This CDR3 is built from 14 residues. Germline V gene data show CDR1 as SGHTA and CDR2 as FQGNSA. V gave up 5 bases and J gave up 5 bases, with 12 bases separating them. CDR3 coding DNA: TGTGCCAGCAGCCTCAGGGGTTGGACCGGGGAGCTGTTTTTT. Its protein is CASSLRGWTGELFF.

The gene calls are TRBV6-2 or TRBV6-3 and TRBJ2-3; D is undetermined. Looked up from germline, CDR1 is MNHEY and CDR2 is SVGEGT. V was cut by 7 bases and J by 5 bases, with 13 bases left in between. This CDR3 spans 13 amino acids. CDR3 nucleotide sequence: TGTGCCAGCAATGGGGTCGTGGAAGATACGCAGTATTTT. The encoded protein is CASNGVVEDTQYF.

This clonotype was counted a few times. As DNA, the CDR3 is TGTGCCAGCAGCGCAACAGGGTCGGGCCCAGAAGCTTTCTTT. It codes for CASSATGSGPEAFF. The chain is built from TRBV9 and TRBJ1-1, with D tentatively TRBD1 (6 bases). Looked up from germline, CDR1 is SGDLS and CDR2 is YYNGEE. The CDR3 loop spans 14 amino acids. The V end lost 3 bases, the J end lost 8 bases, and 17 bases lay between the germline ends.

This clonotype came up a few times. The chain couples TRBV28 to TRBJ2-1; 11 nucleotides match TRBD2. The CDR3 covers 15 residues. V lost 5 bases and J lost 10; bases outside the gene matches: 10. The germline gives CDR1 MDHEN, CDR2 SYDVKM. CDR3 bases: TGTGCCAGCAGTGAATCTAGCGGGAGGCGCGGGGAGCAGTTCTTC. It encodes CASSESSGRRGEQFF.

This chain joins TRBV29-1 and TRBJ2-3; 8 nucleotides align to TRBD2. The CDR3 loop spans 14 amino acids. The junction had 5 bases not matched to a gene; V was cut back by 5 bases and J by 1 base. Germline V lookup: CDR1 SQVTM, CDR2 ANQGSEA. The CDR3: CSVFSREGTDTQYF. CDR3 bases: TGCAGCGTTTTTTCGCGGGAGGGCACAGATACGCAGTATTTT.

The rearrangement links TRBV4-1 to TRBJ2-3; a possible D gene is TRBD2 (6 bases). This CDR3 region has 17 residues. Germline V gives CDR1 MGHRA, CDR2 YSYEKL. V lost 0 bases and J 4 bases, leaving 17 bases between the germline ends. CDR3 DNA sequence: TGCGCCAGCAGCCAAGACCGTAGCGGATCCCCGTCAGATACGCAGTATTTT. This gives the protein CASSQDRSGSPSDTQYF.

The chain recombines TRBV27 with TRBJ2-3; 8 nucleotides line up with TRBD2. V was pared by 5 bases and J by 1 base, with 14 bases of the junction left unmatched. Per germline, CDR1 MNHEY and CDR2 SMNVEV (reference sequence). The CDR3 extends over 18 amino acids. CDR3 DNA sequence: TGTGCCAGCAGTACCCATCTTTCGGGAGGGCCCCGCACAGATACGCAGTATTTT. Protein sequence: CASSTHLSGGPRTDTQYF.